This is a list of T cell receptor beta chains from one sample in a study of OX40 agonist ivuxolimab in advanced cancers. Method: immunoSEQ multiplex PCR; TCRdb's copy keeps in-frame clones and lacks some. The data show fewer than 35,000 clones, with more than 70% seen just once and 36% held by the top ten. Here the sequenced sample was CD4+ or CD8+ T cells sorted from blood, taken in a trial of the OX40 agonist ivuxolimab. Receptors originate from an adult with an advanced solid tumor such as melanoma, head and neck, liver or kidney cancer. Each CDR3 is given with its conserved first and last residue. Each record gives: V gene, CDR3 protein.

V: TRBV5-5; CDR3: CASRTPLGYEQYF
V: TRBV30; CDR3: CASFGTGVDEQYF
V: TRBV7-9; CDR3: CASSLWDSSYEQYF
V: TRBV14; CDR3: CASSPLTGAIADTQYF
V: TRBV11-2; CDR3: CASSFPGPATGELFF
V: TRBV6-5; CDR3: CASSYAGGSYNEQFF
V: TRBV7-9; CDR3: CASSLSQSEQFF
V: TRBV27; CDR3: CASSWTGANVLTF
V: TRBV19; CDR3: CASSPFLLYEQYF
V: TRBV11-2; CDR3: CASSLGGAGAGELFF
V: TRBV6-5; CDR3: CASRNWDIYEQYF
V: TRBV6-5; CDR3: CASSSGTNSYEQYF
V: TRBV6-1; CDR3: CASSEDRVHQPQHF
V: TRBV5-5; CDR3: CASSLVGWGAVQPQHF
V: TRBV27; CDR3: CASSFRTSGIRHEQFF
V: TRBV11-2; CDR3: CASSLSRMGLTYEQYF
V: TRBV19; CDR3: CASRSVSTDTQYF
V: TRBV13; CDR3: CASSGIKETQYF
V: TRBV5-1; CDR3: CASSDGDSDPYEQYF
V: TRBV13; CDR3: CASSTSSYQETQYF
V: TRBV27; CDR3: CASSLTGTGSIGYTF
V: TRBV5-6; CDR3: CASTSGGHDEQYF
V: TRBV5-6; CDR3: CASSRGQPYEQYF
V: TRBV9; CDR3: CASRGDGYEQYF
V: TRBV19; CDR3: CASRAPMGLPMYF
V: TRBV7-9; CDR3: CASSAGGSNQPQHF
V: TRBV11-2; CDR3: CASSLESGFYEQYF
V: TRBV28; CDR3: CASSLFGGAYEQYF
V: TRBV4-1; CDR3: CASSPRIEGDEQFF
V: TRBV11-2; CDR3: CASSLTRQGSSYEQYF
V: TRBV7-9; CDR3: CASSDDRAAGYEQYF
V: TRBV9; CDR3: CASSAQGGSGELFF
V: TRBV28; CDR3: CASSSGGSGNTIYF
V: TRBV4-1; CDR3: CASSPREHEQFF
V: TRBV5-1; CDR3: CASSLDLGAATGPGSPDTQYF
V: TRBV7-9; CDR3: CASSAGGIYEQYF
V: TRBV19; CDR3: CASSSGANVLTF
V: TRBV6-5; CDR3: CASSYGQGNEKLFF
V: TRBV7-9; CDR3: CATSAGSYEQYF
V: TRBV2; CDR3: CASSEYGGLGVGQGEKLFF